The 17 T cell receptor beta chains reported below all come from one sample, sequenced in a study of blood T cells in healthy people across ages (dated by TCRdb to the mid-2010s). Libraries were prepared through 5' RACE. TCRdb shows the sequencer as Illumina HiSeq 2500. A second PCR of about 7 to 12 cycles was run with a J-beta primer mix and a sample-barcoded 5' primer. TCRdb trimmed public reads at Q25 via fastp, called clones via MiXCR and kept in-frame beta chains. Each entry merges the rows of one CDR3 protein and shows their most common DNA and genes. This sample lists more than 500,000 distinct CDR3 sequences; roughly 28% were detected once. Of the sample, about a fifth falls within the top ten clones. The sequencing input was blood. Receptors originate from a woman aged 70-85 years in good health.

In this sample, this clonotype turned up a few times. The rearrangement uses TRBV4-2 and TRBJ1-4; no clear D gene. Germline-derived CDR1 and CDR2 are LGHNA and YNFKEQ. Trimming stripped 1 base from V and 11 bases from J, with 23 bases between. The CDR3 sequence is 17 residues long. The CDR3 DNA is TGTGCCAGCAGCCAAGGTCCTTTAATTAGCGGGGTCGGGAAACTGTTTTTT. Translating it yields CASSQGPLISGVGKLFF.

This clonotype was counted a few times. The chain couples TRBV9 to TRBJ1-6, with no clear D. The germline V gene has CDR1 SGDLS and CDR2 YYNGEE. This CDR3 region has 14 residues. Trimming took 0 bases from V and 8 from J, leaving 9 bases between them. The CDR3 DNA is TGTGCCAGCAGCGTAGCTGCCACTTATTCACCCCTCCACTTT. Translated, it gives CASSVAATYSPLHF.

This chain uses TRBV7-2 with TRBJ2-5; D possibly corresponds to TRBD2 (5 bases). Germline CDR1 SGHTA, CDR2 FQGNSA. V was shortened by 1 base and J by 3 bases, with 6 bases between the two germline ends. The CDR3 loop spans 13 amino acids. CDR3 residues: CASSLDGKETQYF. The CDR3 coding sequence is TGTGCCAGCAGCTTAGACGGGAAAGAGACCCAGTACTTC.

A few counts support this clonotype. V usage is TRBV11-3 and J usage is TRBJ2-5; D remains ambiguous. The CDR3 consists of 12 residues. CDR1 SGHNT and CDR2 YENEEA come from the germline V gene. Trimming left V 6 bases short and J 4 bases short, with 9 bases between. The CDR3 DNA reads TGTGCCAGCAGAGGCCCCGGAGAGACCCAGTACTTC. Amino acids: CASRGPGETQYF.

This clonotype appeared a few times. The rearrangement joins TRBV29-1 to TRBJ1-3, with TRBD1 matching 10 bases. V lost 3 bases and J lost 0; bases outside the gene matches: 17. CDR3 length: 20 residues. CDR1 and CDR2 from the germline V gene are SQVTM and ANQGSEA. Written as DNA, the CDR3 is TGCAGCGTTGAGAGGTTCCCCGACAGGGGGCAACGGGGCTCTGGAAACACCATATATTTT. As protein: CSVERFPDRGQRGSGNTIYF. Full variable domain (remainder filled in from reference TRBV29-1 and TRBJ1-3): SAVISQKPSRDICQRGTSLTIQCQVDSQVTMMFWYRQQPGQSLTLIATANQGSEATYESGFVIDKFPISRPNLTFSTLTVSNMSPEDSSIYLCSVERFPDRGQRGSGNTIYFGEGSWLTVV.

This sequence joins TRBV12-3 or TRBV12-4 and TRBJ1-3; a weak D match, TRBD1 (5 bases). With 0 bases removed from V and 10 bases from J, the gap between germline ends came to 10 bases. This CDR3 has 13 amino acids. CDR3 region: CASSLAGGATIYF. Written as DNA, the CDR3 is TGTGCCAGCAGTTTAGCGGGGGGAGCAACCATATATTTT.

This clonotype was seen many times. The chain employs TRBV7-9 and TRBJ2-1; D possibly uses TRBD1 or TRBD2 (6 bases each). The V gene lost 5 bases and the J gene lost 10 bases, with 15 bases spanning the gap. The CDR3 covers 13 residues. The germline gives CDR1 SEHNR, CDR2 FQNEAQ (reference sequence). Written as DNA, the CDR3 is TGTGCCAGCAGCCCCGGGGGACACTTAGAGCAGTTCTTC. Translation: CASSPGGHLEQFF.

This chain connects TRBV5-1 to TRBJ2-3, with 9 bases identical to TRBD1. Germline assignment: CDR1 SGHRS and CDR2 YFSETQ. The CDR3 loop spans 15 amino acids. The J segment lost 1 base and the V segment lost 4 bases, leaving 4 bases of the junction unmatched. The CDR3 is CASSGDRGCTDTQYF. The CDR3 bases are TGCGCCAGCAGCGGCGACAGGGGGTGCACAGATACGCAGTATTTT. The full variable domain, its missing parts supplied by reference TRBV5-1 and TRBJ2-3, is KAGVTQTPRYLIKTRGQQVTLSCSPISGHRSVSWYQQTPGQGLQFLFEYFSETQRNKGNFPGRFSGRQFSNSRSEMNVSTLELGDSALYLCASSGDRGCTDTQYFGPGTRLTVL.

The chain recombines TRBV5-1 with TRBJ2-5; 10 bases match TRBD1. The length of the CDR3 is 16 residues. Germline V gene data show CDR1 as SGHRS and CDR2 as YFSETQ. V lost 3 bases to trimming and J lost 2 bases; unmatched junction nucleotides: 7. DNA of the CDR3: TGCGCCAGCAGCTCCCTCCCGGGACAGGGGCAAGAGACCCAGTACTTC. Translation: CASSSLPGQGQETQYF.

V and J are TRBV6-2 or TRBV6-3 and TRBJ1-5; the D gene is possibly TRBD1 (6 bases). CDR3 length: 16 amino acids. Germline CDR1 reads MNHEY; CDR2 reads SVGEGT. V dropped 8 bases and J dropped 1 base, with 18 bases sitting between them. The CDR3 sequence: CASGDGGSPSNQPQHF. CDR3 sequence (DNA): TGTGCCAGCGGGGACGGGGGCTCGCCCAGCAATCAGCCCCAGCATTTT.

This clonotype was counted only a few times. CDR3 sequence reads: CSVGGQGAGEQYF. CDR3 DNA: TGCAGCGTTGGGGGACAGGGGGCTGGAGAGCAGTACTTC. The rearrangement links TRBV29-1 to TRBJ2-7; TRBD1 matches 12 bases. Germline CDR1 is SQVTM and CDR2 is ANQGSEA. Trimming removed 4 bases from V and 7 bases from J; junction bases left unmatched: 5. This CDR3 is 13 amino acids long.

With regard to this clonotype: The junction differs from germline at one of its ends, possibly a read error. V usage is TRBV2 and J usage is TRBJ1-2, with TRBD1 as a possible D gene (5 bases). Germline CDR1 and CDR2: SNHLY and FYNNEI. This CDR3 spans 14 amino acids. The CDR3 nucleotides are TGTGCCAGCAGCCCGGACACCTATAACTATTGCTACACCTTC. It yields the protein CASSPDTYNYCYTF.

This clonotype was counted ten times or more. V is TRBV4-2 and J is TRBJ2-5; D is possibly TRBD2 (6 bases). Germline V gene data show CDR1 as LGHNA and CDR2 as YNFKEQ. There are 13 residues in the CDR3. Trimming took 0 bases from V and 4 from J, leaving 6 bases between them. This chain's CDR3 is CASSQEGGETQYF. CDR3 bases: TGTGCCAGCAGCCAAGAGGGGGGAGAGACCCAGTACTTC.

The sample holds many counts of this clonotype. The chain carries TRBV5-1 and TRBJ1-1; D is perhaps TRBD1 (6 bases). The CDR3 contains 15 residues. Germline CDR1 SGHRS, CDR2 YFSETQ. Deletions cut 0 bases from V and 1 base from J, with 10 bases between. The CDR3, as DNA: TGCGCCAGCAGCTTGGTAGGGGGGAGGAACACTGAAGCTTTCTTT. As protein: CASSLVGGRNTEAFF.

This chain joins TRBV5-1 and TRBJ1-1; D unclear. Germline values: CDR1 SGHRS, CDR2 YFSETQ. Trimming took off 0 bases at V and 3 bases at J, with 12 bases between the two ends. CDR3 size: 15 residues. CDR3 sequence: CASSLAVSLDTEAFF. For the CDR3, the DNA is TGCGCCAGCAGCTTGGCCGTTTCCTTGGACACTGAAGCTTTCTTT.

The chain has TRBV10-3 and TRBJ2-3; 7 positions match TRBD2. The J segment lost 1 base and the V segment lost 2 bases, leaving 3 bases of the junction unmatched. Looked up from germline, CDR1 is ENHRY and CDR2 is SYGVKD. This CDR3 contains 15 residues. CDR3 nucleotides: TGTGCCATCAGTGAGGGGAGCGGGGGCACAGATACGCAGTATTTT. This encodes CAISEGSGGTDTQYF.

The V call is TRBV15, the J call TRBJ1-2, with TRBD1 matching 7 bases. Germline V CDR1 and CDR2: LNHNV, YYDKDF (reference sequence). The CDR3 consists of 16 residues. With V trimmed by 0 bases and J by 8 bases, 12 bases remained unmatched. CDR3 region: CATSRDISGQARGYTF. The DNA of the CDR3 is TGTGCCACCAGCAGAGATATAAGTGGACAGGCGCGCGGCTACACCTTC.